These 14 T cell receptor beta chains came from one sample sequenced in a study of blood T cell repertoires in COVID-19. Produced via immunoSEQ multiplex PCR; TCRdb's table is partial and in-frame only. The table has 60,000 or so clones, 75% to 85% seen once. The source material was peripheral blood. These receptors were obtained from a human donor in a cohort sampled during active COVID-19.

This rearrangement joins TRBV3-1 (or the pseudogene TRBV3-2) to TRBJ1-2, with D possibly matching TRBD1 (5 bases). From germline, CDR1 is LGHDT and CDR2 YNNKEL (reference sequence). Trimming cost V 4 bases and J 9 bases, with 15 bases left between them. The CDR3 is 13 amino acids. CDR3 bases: TGTGCCAGCAGCCCTCGACAGTCCTTTAGCTACACCTTC. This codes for CASSPRQSFSYTF.

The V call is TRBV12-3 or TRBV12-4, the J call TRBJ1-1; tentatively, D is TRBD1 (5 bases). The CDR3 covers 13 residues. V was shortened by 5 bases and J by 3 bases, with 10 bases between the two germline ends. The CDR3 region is CASSRQMDTEAFF. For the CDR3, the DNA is TGTGCCAGCAGTAGACAGATGGACACTGAAGCTTTCTTT.

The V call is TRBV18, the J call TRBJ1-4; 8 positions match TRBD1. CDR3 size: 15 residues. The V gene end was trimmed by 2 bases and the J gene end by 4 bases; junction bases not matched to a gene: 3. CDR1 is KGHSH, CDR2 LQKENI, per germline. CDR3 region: CASSPGQGVNEKLFF. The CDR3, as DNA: TGTGCCAGCTCACCAGGACAGGGCGTTAATGAAAAACTGTTTTTT.

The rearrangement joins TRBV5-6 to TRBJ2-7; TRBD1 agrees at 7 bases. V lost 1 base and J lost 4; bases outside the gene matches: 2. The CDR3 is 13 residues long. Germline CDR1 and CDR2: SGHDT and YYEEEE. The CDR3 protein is CASSLPQGYEQYF. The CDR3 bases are TGTGCCAGCAGCTTGCCACAGGGGTACGAGCAGTACTTC.

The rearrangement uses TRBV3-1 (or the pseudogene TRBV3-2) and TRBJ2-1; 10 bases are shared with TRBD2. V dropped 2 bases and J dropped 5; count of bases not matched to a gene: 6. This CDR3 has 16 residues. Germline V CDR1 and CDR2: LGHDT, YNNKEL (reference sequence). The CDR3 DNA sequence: TGTGCCAGCAGCCAATCTGCTAGCGGGGGTCACAATGAGCAGTTCTTC. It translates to CASSQSASGGHNEQFF.

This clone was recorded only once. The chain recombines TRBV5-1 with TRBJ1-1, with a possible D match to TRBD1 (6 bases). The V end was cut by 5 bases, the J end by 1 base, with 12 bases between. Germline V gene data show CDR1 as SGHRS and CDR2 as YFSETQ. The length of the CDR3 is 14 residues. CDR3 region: CASSFEQGNTEAFF. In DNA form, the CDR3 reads TGCGCCAGCAGTTTTGAACAGGGGAACACTGAAGCTTTCTTT. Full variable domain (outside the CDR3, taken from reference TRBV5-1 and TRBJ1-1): KAGVTQTPRYLIKTRGQQVTLSCSPISGHRSVSWYQQTPGQGLQFLFEYFSETQRNKGNFPGRFSGRQFSNSRSEMNVSTLELGDSALYLCASSFEQGNTEAFFGQGTRLTVV.

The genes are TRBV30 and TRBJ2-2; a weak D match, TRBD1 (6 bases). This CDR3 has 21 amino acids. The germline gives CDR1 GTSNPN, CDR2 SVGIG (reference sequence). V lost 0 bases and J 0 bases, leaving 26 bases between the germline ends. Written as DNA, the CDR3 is TGTGCCTGGAGTGTACGGTCAGGGGCGTATCTTGGCACTTCGAACACCGGGGAGCTGTTTTTT. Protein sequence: CAWSVRSGAYLGTSNTGELFF.

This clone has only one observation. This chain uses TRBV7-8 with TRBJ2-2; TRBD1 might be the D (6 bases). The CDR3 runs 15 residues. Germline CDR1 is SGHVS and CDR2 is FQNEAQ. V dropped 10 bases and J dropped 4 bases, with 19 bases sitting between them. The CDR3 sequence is CANRGTGSPTGELFF. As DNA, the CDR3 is TGTGCCAACCGGGGAACAGGGAGCCCCACCGGGGAGCTGTTTTTT.

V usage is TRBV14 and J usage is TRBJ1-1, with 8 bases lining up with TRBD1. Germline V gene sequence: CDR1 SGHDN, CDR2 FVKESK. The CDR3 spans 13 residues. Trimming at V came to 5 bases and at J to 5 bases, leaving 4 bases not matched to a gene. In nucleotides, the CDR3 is TGTGCCAGCAGCGGACAGGGAGAAACTGAAGCTTTCTTT. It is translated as CASSGQGETEAFF. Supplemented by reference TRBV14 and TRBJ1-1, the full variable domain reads EAGVTQFPSHSVIEKGQTVTLRCDPISGHDNLYWYRRVMGKEIKFLLHFVKESKQDESGMPNNRFLAERTGGTYSTLKVQPAELEDSGVYFCASSGQGETEAFFGQGTRLTVV.

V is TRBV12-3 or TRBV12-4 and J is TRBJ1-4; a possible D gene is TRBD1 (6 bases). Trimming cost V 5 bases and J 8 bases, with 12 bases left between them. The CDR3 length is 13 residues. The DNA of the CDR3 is TGTGCCAGCAGTACAGGGTTTTACGAAAAACTGTTTTTT. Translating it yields CASSTGFYEKLFF.

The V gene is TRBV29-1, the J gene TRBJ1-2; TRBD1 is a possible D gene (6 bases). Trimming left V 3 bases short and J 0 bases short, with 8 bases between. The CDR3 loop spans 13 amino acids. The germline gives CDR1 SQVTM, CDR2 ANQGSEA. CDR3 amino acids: CSVDRGANYGYTF. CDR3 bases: TGCAGCGTTGACAGGGGAGCTAACTATGGCTACACCTTC.

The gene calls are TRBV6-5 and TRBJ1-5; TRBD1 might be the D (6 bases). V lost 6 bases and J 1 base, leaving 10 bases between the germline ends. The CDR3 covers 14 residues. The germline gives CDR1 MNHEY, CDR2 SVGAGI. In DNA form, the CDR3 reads TGTGCCAGCAGCCTCGGACAGAGCAATCAGCCCCAGCATTTT. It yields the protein CASSLGQSNQPQHF.

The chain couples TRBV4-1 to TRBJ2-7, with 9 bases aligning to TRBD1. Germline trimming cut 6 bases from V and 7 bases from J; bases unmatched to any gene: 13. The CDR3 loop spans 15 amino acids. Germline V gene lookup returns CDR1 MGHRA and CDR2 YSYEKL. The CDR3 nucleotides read TGCGCCAGCAGTATATCCGGGACAGGGATGGTTGAGCAGTACTTC. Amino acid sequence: CASSISGTGMVEQYF.

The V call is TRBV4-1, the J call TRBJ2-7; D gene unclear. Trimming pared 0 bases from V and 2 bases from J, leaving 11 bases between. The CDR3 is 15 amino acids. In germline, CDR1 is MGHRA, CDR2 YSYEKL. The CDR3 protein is CASSQDGGKTYEQYF. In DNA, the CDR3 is TGCGCCAGCAGCCAAGATGGTGGCAAAACCTACGAGCAGTACTTC.